This is a list of T cell receptor beta chains from one sample in a study of beta chain features in type 1 diabetes. This table comes from immunoSEQ multiplex PCR, and its TCRdb copy is limited to in-frame clones, with some not included. This sample yields 100,000 to 150,000 clones, of which around 9% are seen a single time; around 0.79% belongs to the top ten. The specimen was central memory CD4+ T cells from blood. All receptors come from a man aged 25-45 years with type 1 diabetes. The CDR3 runs from the conserved cysteine through the conserved F or W. The order of the fields is J gene, CDR3 length, V gene, CDR3 protein.

TRBJ1-3 | 17 | TRBV18 | CASSPLEAGYSGNTIYF
TRBJ1-3 | 15 | TRBV7-9 | CASSIAGTAGNTIYF
TRBJ2-7 | 13 | TRBV6-6 | CASSRKQGHEQYF
TRBJ2-1 | 14 | TRBV28 | CASASGGAYNEQFF
TRBJ2-3 | 14 | TRBV11-2 | CASSPRQVVDTQYF
TRBJ2-3 | 16 | TRBV7-2 | CASSTRRRGGTDTQYF
TRBJ2-7 | 18 | TRBV1 | CTSSQDGLAGGFTYEQYF
TRBJ1-1 | 13 | TRBV6-5 | CASSYGGNTEAFF
TRBJ1-1 | 14 | TRBV29-1 | CSTETRGTGTEAFF
TRBJ2-7 | 13 | TRBV27 | CASSFKPVYEQYF
TRBJ1-6 | 15 | TRBV30 | CAWSEGQSYNSPLHF
TRBJ2-3 | 12 | TRBV2 | CASRGVTDTQYF
TRBJ2-5 | 18 | TRBV10-3 | CAIRLGGDWQGRQETQYF
TRBJ2-2 | 15 | TRBV2 | CASSPLDFPTGELFF
TRBJ2-1 | 15 | TRBV28 | CASSLAAGGRNEQFF
TRBJ2-3 | 14 | TRBV19 | CASSRGSTTDTQYF
TRBJ1-1 | 15 | TRBV6-5 | CASSYSRTGDTEAFF
TRBJ2-2 | 16 | TRBV5-1 | CASSSTTGTNTGELFF
TRBJ2-1 | 15 | TRBV30 | CAWSPQRGWTTEQFF
TRBJ1-2 | 14 | TRBV19 | CASIPGTDNYGYTF
TRBJ2-5 | 14 | TRBV5-1 | CASSLGSGVETQYF
TRBJ2-3 | 18 | TRBV5-1 | CASSPTSGGAYRADTQYF
TRBJ1-1 | 14 | TRBV4-3 | CASSQVGGGTEAFF
TRBJ1-2 | 14 | TRBV4-3 | CASSQDVVRRGYTF
TRBJ1-1 | 12 | TRBV7-8 | CASSVQFTEAFF
TRBJ1-5 | 15 | TRBV7-2 | CASSQVAWGNQPQHF
TRBJ1-5 | 13 | TRBV29-1 | CSVDSGGGQPQHF
TRBJ2-1 | 15 | TRBV2 | CASSAFATSETEQFF
TRBJ2-1 | 17 | TRBV27 | CASSTRKNRGAYNEQFF
TRBJ1-2 | 14 | TRBV18 | CASSPPNRAGGYTF
TRBJ2-3 | 13 | TRBV6-5 | CASSYDNTDTQYF
TRBJ1-1 | 17 | TRBV7-9 | CASSLDDRVWGNTEAFF
TRBJ2-1 | 17 | TRBV5-4 | CASTSSLGGNKRNEQFF
TRBJ2-7 | 15 | TRBV13 | CASSHRSGGSYEQYF
TRBJ1-4 | 14 | TRBV2 | CASSEPATNEKLFF
TRBJ2-7 | 11 | TRBV29-1 | CSVLHGLEQYF
TRBJ1-1 | 16 | TRBV5-4 | CASSLLVTGASTEAFF